This T cell receptor (beta chain) appears in the sequencing data of a study of cytomegalovirus exposure and HLA in healthy donors. Study findings and constraints: In vitro checks showed that a few CMV-associated chains really do target CMV antigens. Subsequent analysis revealed that first-cohort TCR clusters tended to co-occur in the 90 to 150 validation repertoires.

CDR1 and CDR2 from the germline V gene are SGHTA and FQGNSA. The CDR3 loop spans 14 amino acids. The ends lost 4 bases at V and 3 bases at J; junction bases unmatched: 5. In the case of this clone: The antigen is unknown.

A 120-subject validation cohort, separate from the roughly 670-subject first cohort, supplied the donors. Generated by immunoSEQ multiplex PCR, the TCRdb table keeps only in-frame clones and is missing some. The sample records some 140,000 clones, more than 70% being singletons. V is TRBV7-2 and J is TRBJ2-5; 7 bases match TRBD2. This clonotype was sampled from a human donor in good health. Specimen: PBMCs. CDR3 loop: CASSYLSGKETQYF. The CDR3 bases are TGTGCCAGCAGCTACCTAAGCGGGAAAGAGACCCAGTACTTC.